The entry below describes one TCR beta chain. Its antigen has not been determined. No much larger clonotype is one base removed from it; base qualities were not supplied. Trimming takes 0 bases from V and 0 bases from J, and the germline ends sit 5 bases apart. The CDR1 and CDR2 encoded by the germline V gene (reference sequence) are SEHNR and FQNEAQ. From the cysteine up to the phenylalanine, the CDR3 has a length of 14 residues. Only the CDR3 region is kept as DNA, spanning 42 bases read in frame from base 1. The sample belongs to a study of technical replicates of blood from a handful of donors (dated by TCRdb to the late 2010s). Libraries were constructed by the immunoSEQ multiplex PCR assay. TCRdb obtained this table from immuneACCESS and retained in-frame rearrangements with V and J assigned. These tables miss some clones; where compared with another copy, unresolved V genes account for less than half of the shortfall, and the remainder is unexplained. The sample table records fewer than 110,000 clones; 95% to 96% of these occur just once. Together, the top ten hold 0.2% to 0.25% of the sample.

The specimen sequenced was T cells isolated from PBMCs. The chain uses TRBV7-9 and TRBJ1-1; 5 matching bases give a weak D call of TRBD1. The receptor was derived from a human donor in good health. The CDR3: CASSLATVNTEAFF. The DNA is as follows: TGTGCCAGCAGCTTAGCGACAGTGAACACTGAAGCTTTCTTT.